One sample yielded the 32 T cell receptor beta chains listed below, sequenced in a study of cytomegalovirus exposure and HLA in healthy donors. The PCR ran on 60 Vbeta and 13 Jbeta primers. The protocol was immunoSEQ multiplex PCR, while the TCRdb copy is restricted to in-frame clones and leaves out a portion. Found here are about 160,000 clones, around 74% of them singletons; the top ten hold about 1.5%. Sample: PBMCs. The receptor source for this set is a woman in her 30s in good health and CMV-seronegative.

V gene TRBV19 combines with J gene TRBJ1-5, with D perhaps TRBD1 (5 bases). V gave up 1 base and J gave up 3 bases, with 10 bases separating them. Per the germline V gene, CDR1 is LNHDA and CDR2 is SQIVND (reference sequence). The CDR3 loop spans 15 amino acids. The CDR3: CASSIGQIPNQPQHF. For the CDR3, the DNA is TGTGCCAGTAGTATAGGACAGATCCCCAATCAGCCCCAGCATTTT.

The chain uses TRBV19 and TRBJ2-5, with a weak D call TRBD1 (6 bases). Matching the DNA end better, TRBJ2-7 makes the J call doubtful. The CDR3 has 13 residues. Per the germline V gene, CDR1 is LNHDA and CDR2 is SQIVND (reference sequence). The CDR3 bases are TGTGCCAGTTCGCTGGGGGCCCCCTACGAGCAGTACTTC. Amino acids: CASSLGAPYEQYF.

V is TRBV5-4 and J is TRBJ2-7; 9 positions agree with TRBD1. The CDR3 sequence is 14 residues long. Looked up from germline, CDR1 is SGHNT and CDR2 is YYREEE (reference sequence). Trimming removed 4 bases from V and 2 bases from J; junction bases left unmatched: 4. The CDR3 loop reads CASSQGQGTYEQYF. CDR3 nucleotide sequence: TGTGCCAGCAGCCAGGGACAGGGAACCTACGAGCAGTACTTC.

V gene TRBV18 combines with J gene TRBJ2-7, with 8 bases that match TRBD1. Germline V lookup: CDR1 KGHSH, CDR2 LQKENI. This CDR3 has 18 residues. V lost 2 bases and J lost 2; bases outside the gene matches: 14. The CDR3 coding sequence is TGTGCCAGCTCACCATCGTCCAGGGGGCGCCAAGGGACCTACGAGCAGTACTTC. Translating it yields CASSPSSRGRQGTYEQYF.

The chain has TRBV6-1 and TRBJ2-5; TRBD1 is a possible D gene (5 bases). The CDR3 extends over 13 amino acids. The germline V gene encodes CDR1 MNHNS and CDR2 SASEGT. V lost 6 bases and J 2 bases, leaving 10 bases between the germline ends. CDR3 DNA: TGTGCCAGCAGCGTGCACAGGCAAGAGACCCAGTACTTC. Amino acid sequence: CASSVHRQETQYF.

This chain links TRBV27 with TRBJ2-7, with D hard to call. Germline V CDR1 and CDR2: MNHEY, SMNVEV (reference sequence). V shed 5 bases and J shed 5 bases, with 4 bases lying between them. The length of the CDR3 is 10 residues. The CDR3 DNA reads TGTGCCAGCAGTCGGGACGAGCAGTACTTC. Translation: CASSRDEQYF.

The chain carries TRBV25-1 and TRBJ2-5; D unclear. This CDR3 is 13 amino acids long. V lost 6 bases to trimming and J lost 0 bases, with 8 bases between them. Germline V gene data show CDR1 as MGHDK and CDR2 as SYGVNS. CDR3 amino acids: CASSPQYQETQYF. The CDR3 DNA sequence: TGTGCCAGCAGCCCACAGTACCAAGAGACCCAGTACTTC.

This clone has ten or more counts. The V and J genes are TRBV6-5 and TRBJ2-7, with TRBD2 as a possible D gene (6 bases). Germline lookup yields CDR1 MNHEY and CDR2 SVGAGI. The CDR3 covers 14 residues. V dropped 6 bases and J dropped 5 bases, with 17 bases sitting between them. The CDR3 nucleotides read TGTGCCAGCAGCCTCAGGACGGGGGTAGACGAGCAGTACTTC. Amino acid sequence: CASSLRTGVDEQYF.

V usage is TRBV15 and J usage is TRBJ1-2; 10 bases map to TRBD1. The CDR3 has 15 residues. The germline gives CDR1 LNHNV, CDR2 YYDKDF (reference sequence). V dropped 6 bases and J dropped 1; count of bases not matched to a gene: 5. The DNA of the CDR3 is TGTGCCACCAGTGGCCGGGACAGGGGTAACTATGGCTACACCTTC. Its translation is CATSGRDRGNYGYTF.

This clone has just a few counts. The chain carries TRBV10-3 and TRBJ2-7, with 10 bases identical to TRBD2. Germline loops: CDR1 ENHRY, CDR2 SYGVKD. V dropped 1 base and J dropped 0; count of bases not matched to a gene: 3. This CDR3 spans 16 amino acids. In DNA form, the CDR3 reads TGTGCCATCAGTGAGTGGGAGCGGGGGGGCTCCTACGAGCAGTACTTC. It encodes CAISEWERGGSYEQYF.

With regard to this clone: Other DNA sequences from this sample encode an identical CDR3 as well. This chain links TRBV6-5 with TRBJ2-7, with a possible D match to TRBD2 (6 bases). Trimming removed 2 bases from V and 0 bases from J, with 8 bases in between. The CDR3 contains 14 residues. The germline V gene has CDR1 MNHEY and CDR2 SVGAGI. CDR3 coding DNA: TGTGCCAGCAGTTACCGGGACTCCTCCTACGAGCAGTACTTC. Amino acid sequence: CASSYRDSSYEQYF.

The CDR3: CASSLAGGPYNEQFF. The CDR3 nucleotides read TGTGCCAGCAGCTTAGCGGGGGGACCCTACAATGAGCAGTTCTTC. This sequence joins TRBV7-6 and TRBJ2-1; a possible D gene is TRBD2 (6 bases). This CDR3 has 15 residues. Germline V gene sequence: CDR1 SGHVS, CDR2 FNYEAQ. The V end was cut by 0 bases, the J end by 2 bases, with 8 bases between. The whole variable domain, remainder taken from reference TRBV7-6 and TRBJ2-1, is GAGVSQSPRYKVTKRGQDVALRCDPISGHVSLYWYRQALGQGPEFLTYFNYEAQQDKSGLPNDRFSAERPEGSISTLTIQRTEQRDSAMYRCASSLAGGPYNEQFFGPGTRLTVL.

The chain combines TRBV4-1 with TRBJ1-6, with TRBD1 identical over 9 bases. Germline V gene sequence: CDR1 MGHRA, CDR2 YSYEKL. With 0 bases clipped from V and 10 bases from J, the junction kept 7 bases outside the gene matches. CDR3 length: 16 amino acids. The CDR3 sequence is CASSQDGGTGWSPLHF. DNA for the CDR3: TGCGCCAGCAGCCAAGATGGAGGGACAGGGTGGTCACCCCTCCACTTT.

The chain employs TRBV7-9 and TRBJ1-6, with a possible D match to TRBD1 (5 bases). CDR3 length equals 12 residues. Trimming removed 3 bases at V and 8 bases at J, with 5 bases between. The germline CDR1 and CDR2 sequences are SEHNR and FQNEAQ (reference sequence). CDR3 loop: CASSFRDSPLHF. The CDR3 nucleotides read TGTGCCAGCAGCTTCAGGGATTCACCCCTCCACTTT.

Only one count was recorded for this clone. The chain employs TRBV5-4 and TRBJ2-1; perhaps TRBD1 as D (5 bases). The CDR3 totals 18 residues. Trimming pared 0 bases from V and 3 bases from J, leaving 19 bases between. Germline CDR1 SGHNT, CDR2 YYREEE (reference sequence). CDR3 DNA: TGTGCCAGCAGCTTGGACCGACAGCTTTGGGGTCGCTACAATGAGCAGTTCTTC. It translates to CASSLDRQLWGRYNEQFF. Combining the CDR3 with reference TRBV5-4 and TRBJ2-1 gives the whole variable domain ETGVTQSPTHLIKTRGQQVTLRCSSQSGHNTVSWYQQALGQGPQFIFQYYREEENGRGNFPPRFSGLQFPNYSSELNVNALELDDSALYLCASSLDRQLWGRYNEQFFGPGTRLTVL.

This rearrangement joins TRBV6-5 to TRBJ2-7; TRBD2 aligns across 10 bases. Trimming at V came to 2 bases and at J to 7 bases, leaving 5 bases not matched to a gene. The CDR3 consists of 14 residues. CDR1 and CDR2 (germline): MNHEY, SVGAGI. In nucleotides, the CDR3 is TGTGCCAGCAGTTACCAGCGGGGGGGATGGGAGCAGTACTTC. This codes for CASSYQRGGWEQYF.

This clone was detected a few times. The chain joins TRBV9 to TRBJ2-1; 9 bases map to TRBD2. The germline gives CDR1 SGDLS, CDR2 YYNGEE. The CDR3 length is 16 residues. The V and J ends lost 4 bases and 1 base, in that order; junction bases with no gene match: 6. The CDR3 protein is CASSLGGGGSYNEQFF. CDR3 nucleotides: TGTGCCAGCAGCCTTGGCGGGGGGGGGTCCTACAATGAGCAGTTCTTC.

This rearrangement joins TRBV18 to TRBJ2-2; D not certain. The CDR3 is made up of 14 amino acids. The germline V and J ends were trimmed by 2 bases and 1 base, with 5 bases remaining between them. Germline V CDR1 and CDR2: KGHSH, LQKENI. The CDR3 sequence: CASSPNRNTGELFF. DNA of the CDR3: TGTGCCAGCTCACCAAACAGGAACACCGGGGAGCTGTTTTTT.

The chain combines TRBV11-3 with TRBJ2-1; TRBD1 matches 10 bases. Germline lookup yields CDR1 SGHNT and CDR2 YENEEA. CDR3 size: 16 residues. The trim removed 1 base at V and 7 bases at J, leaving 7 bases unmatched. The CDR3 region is CASSLGGTGVWNEQFF. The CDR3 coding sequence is TGTGCCAGCAGCTTAGGGGGGACAGGGGTTTGGAATGAGCAGTTCTTC.

Written as DNA, the CDR3 is TGTGCCAGCAGTTTCCCTGGGCGAGGGAACGAGCAGTACTTC. As protein: CASSFPGRGNEQYF. This rearrangement joins TRBV6-1 to TRBJ2-7; TRBD2 is a possible D gene (5 bases). Trimming removed 5 bases from V and 5 bases from J, with 16 bases in between. Germline-derived CDR1 and CDR2 are MNHNS and SASEGT. The CDR3 covers 14 residues.

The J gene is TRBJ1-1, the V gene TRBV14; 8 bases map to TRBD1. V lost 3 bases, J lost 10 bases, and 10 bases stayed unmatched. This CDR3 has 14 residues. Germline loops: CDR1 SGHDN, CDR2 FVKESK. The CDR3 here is CASSHLGQAGGAFF. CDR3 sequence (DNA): TGTGCCAGCAGCCACCTGGGACAGGCCGGGGGAGCTTTCTTT. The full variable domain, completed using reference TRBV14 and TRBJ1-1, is EAGVTQFPSHSVIEKGQTVTLRCDPISGHDNLYWYRRVMGKEIKFLLHFVKESKQDESGMPNNRFLAERTGGTYSTLKVQPAELEDSGVYFCASSHLGQAGGAFFGQGTRLTVV.

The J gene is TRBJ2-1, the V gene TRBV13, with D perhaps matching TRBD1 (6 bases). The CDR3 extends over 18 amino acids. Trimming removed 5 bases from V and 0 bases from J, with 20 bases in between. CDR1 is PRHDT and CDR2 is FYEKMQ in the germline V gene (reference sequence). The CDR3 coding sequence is TGTGCCAGCAGCCCCCAGTTCGCCTTGGACAGCTCCTACAATGAGCAGTTCTTC. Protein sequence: CASSPQFALDSSYNEQFF.

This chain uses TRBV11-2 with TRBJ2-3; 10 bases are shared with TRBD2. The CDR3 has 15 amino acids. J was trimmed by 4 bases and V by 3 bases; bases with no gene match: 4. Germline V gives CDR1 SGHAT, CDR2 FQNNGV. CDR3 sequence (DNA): TGTGCCAGCAGCTTTGGTCTAGCGGGGGCAGATACGCAGTATTTT. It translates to CASSFGLAGADTQYF.

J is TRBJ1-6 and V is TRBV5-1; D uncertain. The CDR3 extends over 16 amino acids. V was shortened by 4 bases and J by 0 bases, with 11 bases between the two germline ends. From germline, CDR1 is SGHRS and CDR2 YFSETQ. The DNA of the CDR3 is TGCGCCAGCAGCCTTGAGGGCAGCTCCTATAATTCACCCCTCCACTTT. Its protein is CASSLEGSSYNSPLHF.

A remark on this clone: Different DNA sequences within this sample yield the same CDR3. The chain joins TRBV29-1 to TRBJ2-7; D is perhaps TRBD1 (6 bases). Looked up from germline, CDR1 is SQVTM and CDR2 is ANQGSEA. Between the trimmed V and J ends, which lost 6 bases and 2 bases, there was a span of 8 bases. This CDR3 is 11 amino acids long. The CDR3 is CSVTGTYEQYF. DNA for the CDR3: TGCAGCGTCACAGGGACCTACGAGCAGTACTTC.

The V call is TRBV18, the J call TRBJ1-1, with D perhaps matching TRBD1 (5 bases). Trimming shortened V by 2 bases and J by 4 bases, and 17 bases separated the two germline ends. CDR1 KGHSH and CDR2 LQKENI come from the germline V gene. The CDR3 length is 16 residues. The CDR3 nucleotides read TGTGCCAGCTCACCAATCCCCCCGGAGGGGAGCACTGAAGCTTTCTTT. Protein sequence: CASSPIPPEGSTEAFF.

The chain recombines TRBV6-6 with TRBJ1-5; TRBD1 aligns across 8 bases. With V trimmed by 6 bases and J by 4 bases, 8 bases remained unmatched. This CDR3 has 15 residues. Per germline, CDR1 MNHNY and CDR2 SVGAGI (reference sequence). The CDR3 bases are TGTGCCAGCAGAACGGACAGGGTAGGAAATCAGCCCCAGCATTTT. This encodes CASRTDRVGNQPQHF.

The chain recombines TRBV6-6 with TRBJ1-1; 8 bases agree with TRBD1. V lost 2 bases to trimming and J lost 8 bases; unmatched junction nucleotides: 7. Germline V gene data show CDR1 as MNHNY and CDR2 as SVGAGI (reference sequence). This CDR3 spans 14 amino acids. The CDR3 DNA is TGTGCCAGCAGTTACGGGCAGGGGGCTGGAGAAGCTTTCTTT. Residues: CASSYGQGAGEAFF.

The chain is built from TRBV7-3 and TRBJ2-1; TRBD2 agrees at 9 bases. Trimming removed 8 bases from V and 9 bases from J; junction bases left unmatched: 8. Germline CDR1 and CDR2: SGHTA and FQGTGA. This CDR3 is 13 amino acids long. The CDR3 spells CASRPSGVGEQFF. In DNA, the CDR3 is TGTGCCAGCCGACCTAGCGGGGTGGGTGAGCAGTTCTTC. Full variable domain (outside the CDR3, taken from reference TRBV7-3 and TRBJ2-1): GAGVSQTPSNKVTEKGKYVELRCDPISGHTALYWYRQSLGQGPEFLIYFQGTGAADDSGLPNDRFFAVRPEGSVSTLKIQRTERGDSAVYLCASRPSGVGEQFFGPGTRLTVL.

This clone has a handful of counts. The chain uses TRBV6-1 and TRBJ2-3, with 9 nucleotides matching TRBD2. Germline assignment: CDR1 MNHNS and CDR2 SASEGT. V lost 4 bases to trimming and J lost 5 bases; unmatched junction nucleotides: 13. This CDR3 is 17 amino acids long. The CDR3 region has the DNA TGTGCCAGCAGTGCCCTCGCGGCGGGGGGGCCGAGAGATACGCAGTATTTT. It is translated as CASSALAAGGPRDTQYF.

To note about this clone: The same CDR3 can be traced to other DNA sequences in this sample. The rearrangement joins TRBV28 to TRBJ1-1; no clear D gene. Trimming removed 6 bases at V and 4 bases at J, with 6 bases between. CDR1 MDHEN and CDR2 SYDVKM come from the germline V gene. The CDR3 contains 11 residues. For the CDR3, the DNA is TGTGCCAGCAGAGGCGGCACTGAAGCTTTCTTT. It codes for CASRGGTEAFF.

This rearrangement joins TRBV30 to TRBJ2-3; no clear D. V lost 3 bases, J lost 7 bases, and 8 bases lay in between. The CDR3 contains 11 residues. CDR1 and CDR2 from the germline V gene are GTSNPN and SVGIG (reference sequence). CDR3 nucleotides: TGTGCCTGGAGCTGGGCTTATACGCAGTATTTT. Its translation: CAWSWAYTQYF.